This T cell receptor beta chain came from a study of OX40 agonist ivuxolimab in advanced cancers. At the level of the whole study: Ivuxolimab, which targeted the costimulatory receptor OX40 (CD134), was an agonistic, fully human IgG2 monoclonal antibody. Of the roughly 52 patients in dose escalation, 19 had hepatocellular carcinoma, some 15 had melanoma, 9 had renal cell carcinoma and 9 had head and neck cancer. Three dose-escalation patients achieved partial responses, one with hepatocellular carcinoma and two with cutaneous melanoma. Prior anti-PD-1, anti-PD-L1 or anti-CTLA-4 therapy was permitted, and checkpoint inhibitors had been received by approximately 39% of dose-escalation patients. The paper reports the monotherapy dose-escalation portion (N = 52 patients) of the phase I ivuxolimab trial. Peripheral TCRbeta sequencing was intended to test whether TCR sequence diversity was altered and clonal T-cell expansion was caused by ivuxolimab. Intravenous ivuxolimab was administered to patients every 2 weeks at six dose levels: 0.01, 0.1, 0.3, 1.5, 3 and 10 mg/kg. The dose-escalation cohort was 80% to 90% male with a mean age of about 58 years, ranging from about 23 to 85. The study at large found these results: At doses from 0.1 to 3.0 mg/kg, clonal expansion was seen in both CD4+ and CD8+ blood T cells between baseline and week 6. The antigen specificity of the clonally expanded peripheral T cells was not determined. Low levels of normalized T-cell clonal expansion were also shown by some nonresponding patients. After ivuxolimab, expanded clones were on average more numerous among CD8+ T cells than among CD4+ T cells. In the 0.1-3.0 mg/kg groups, partial responders were among the patients with the lowest normalized peripheral clonal expansion, particularly in CD8+ T cells.

To sequence the TCRbeta CDR3 region, genomic DNA was isolated from the sorted cells. The immunoSEQ Assay was used to sequence the TCRbeta CDR3 regions. TCRdb mirrors the immuneACCESS table, restricted to in-frame sequences. Some clones are absent from its copies; in checked studies, under half trace to an unresolved V gene, and the reason for the others is unknown. The sample includes tens of thousands of clones, with about 85% observed a single time. Together, the top ten hold about 1.3% of the sample. Patients with autoimmune disease history or receiving systemic immunosuppression were excluded from the trial. In every dose cohort, peripheral blood was drawn for TCR sequencing at baseline, cycle 4 day 1, and cycle 7 day 1. Samples were obtained from an open-label, multicenter, first-in-human phase I dose-escalation trial of ivuxolimab. The trial enrolled adults with locally advanced or metastatic head and neck squamous cell, hepatocellular, melanoma or renal cell carcinoma. Before TCR sequencing, CD4+ T cells and CD8+ T cells were sorted from peripheral blood as separate populations.

Trimming takes 2 bases off V and 5 bases off J; junction bases not matched to a gene: 6. The CDR3 spans 15 residues, from the cysteine through the phenylalanine. Only CDR3 DNA is held: 45 bases, read in frame from base 1. CDR1 is given as KGHSH and CDR2 as LQKENI, both from the germline V gene. As for this clone: Its antigen target is currently unknown. No base qualities exist here, and no much larger clone lies one base off it.

The chain uses TRBV18 and TRBJ2-7; a stretch of 10 junction bases matches TRBD1. This clonotype was obtained from an adult with an advanced solid tumor such as melanoma, head and neck, liver or kidney cancer. Source: CD4+ or CD8+ T cells sorted from blood, taken in a trial of the OX40 agonist ivuxolimab. The DNA sequence reads TGTGCCAGCTCACCAACCGGACAGGGGGAGAACGAGCAGTACTTC. This gives the protein CASSPTGQGENEQYF.